Detailed here is one T cell receptor beta chain. Its antigen is as yet unknown. Trimming cost V 7 bases and J 4 bases; bases outside gene matches: 10. This CDR3 is 15 amino acids long. Germline lookup yields CDR1 MNHEY and CDR2 SVGAGI. These data are taken from a study of cytomegalovirus exposure and HLA in healthy donors. Study findings and constraints: A few of the chains that were CMV-associated were confirmed in vitro to be specific for CMV antigens.

In the PCR, 60 Vbeta and 13 Jbeta primers were used. The data were produced by immunoSEQ multiplex PCR, yet TCRdb's version contains in-frame clones alone and is incomplete. The repertoire holds some 240,000 clones, 70% to 80% seen once, with approximately 3.8% in the top ten. The source material was PBMCs. The TCR was taken from a male donor in good health and CMV-seronegative. J is TRBJ2-3 and V is TRBV6-5, with 8 bases that match TRBD2. The CDR3 region is CASNGVSGGPDTQYF. The CDR3 DNA reads TGTGCCAGCAACGGGGTCTCGGGAGGGCCAGATACGCAGTATTTT.